The clone carrying this T cell receptor (beta chain) came up a few times. Its antigen remains unknown. PCR primers comprised 60 Vbeta and 13 Jbeta primers. Generated by immunoSEQ multiplex PCR, the TCRdb table keeps only in-frame clones and is missing some. The sample consists of under 200,000 clones, roughly 82% of them appearing once. The source of the sample is a study of cytomegalovirus exposure and HLA in healthy donors. General study points: Reports state that TCR beta sequences accurately predicted most subjects' HLA-A and HLA-B alleles.

J gave up 7 bases and V 6 bases, and 15 bases lay outside the gene matches. CDR3 length equals 16 residues. CDR1 is SNHLY, CDR2 FYNNEI, per germline. Each of the donors was a healthy bone marrow donor. Input material: PBMCs. The sequence was obtained from a woman between 50 and 59 years old in good health and CMV-seropositive. The genes are TRBV2 and TRBJ2-5, with TRBD2 matching over 9 bases. DNA of the CDR3: TGTGCCAGCAGGCGTAGCGGGGGCTCCCCTCAGTGGACCCAGTACTTC. Translated, it gives CASRRSGGSPQWTQYF.